This T cell receptor (beta chain) was obtained from a study of CD8+CD57+ T cells in acquired aplastic anemia. Notes on the study in general: Common to patients and controls were around 30 CD8+ CDR3 sequences.

Comment on this clonotype: Its antigen is unknown. Compared with germline, one end of the junction differs, possibly owing to a read error.

The study profiled TCR beta VDJ and CDR3 using genomic DNA as template. TCRdb analysed the reads with MiXCR anew, one entry per CDR3 protein. The sample consists of some 160,000 distinct CDR3 sequences, 45% to 55% of them appearing once. CD8+CD57+ cell expansion had been shown by flow cytometry in patients chosen for sequencing. Patients were therapy-naive when their blood was sampled. The specimen was sorted CD4+, CD8+, or CD8+CD57+ T cells (not recorded which) from PBMCs. This clonotype was obtained from a human donor with aplastic anemia.

DNA for the CDR3: TGTGCCAGCAGTGGCAGGACAGGCCACAATGAGCAGTTCTTC. This translates into CASSGRTGHNEQFF. The genes are TRBV10-3 and TRBJ2-1; TRBD1 matches 7 bases. The CDR3 sequence is 14 residues long. The germline CDR1 and CDR2 sequences are ENHRY and SYGVKD.